This T cell receptor beta chain stems from a study of lymphopenia after photon versus proton radiotherapy. Libraries were prepared by immunoSEQ multiplex PCR; TCRdb keeps only in-frame clonotypes and omits some of them. Of roughly 30,000 clones in the sample, roughly 90% were seen once. Study-level results: After the lymphocyte nadir, photon-treated repertoires showed oligoclonal expansion, especially of CD8+ Temra cells. Proton therapy kept repertoires fairly stable, unlike photons, which gained effector/memory cells.

Of note for this clone: Antigen specificity is unknown.

Per germline, CDR1 MNHEY and CDR2 SMNVEV (reference sequence). Trimming cost V 0 bases and J 5 bases, with 10 bases left between them. The length of the CDR3 is 15 residues. The chain has TRBV27 and TRBJ2-2; no definite D call. The sequence came from a woman aged 45-60 years with pancreatic cancer. The input for sequencing was peripheral blood, taken from a patient treated with photon-based radiotherapy. The CDR3 protein is CASSLSNRLTGELFF. The CDR3 coding sequence is TGTGCCAGCAGTTTATCTAATAGATTAACCGGGGAGCTGTTTTTT.